The 24 T cell receptor beta chains below come from one sample, sequenced in a study of T cell responses to AZD1222 COVID-19 vaccine (dated by TCRdb to the early 2020s). This specimen's time point label, per the study, means: about 28 days (+/-7) after the second vaccine dose. Libraries came from the immunoSEQ multiplex PCR assay. The clones in this table, taken by TCRdb from immuneACCESS, are in-frame only. Not every clone is retained; where verified, under half of the shortfall comes from an unresolved V gene, and the cause of the rest is unknown. This sample comprises roughly 51,000 clones, 89% of them detected only once. About 14% of the sample belongs to the ten largest clones. The sample in question was peripheral blood, obtained 28 days after the second AZD1222 dose. The receptors derive from an adult who received the AZD1222 COVID-19 vaccine.

The chain couples TRBV29-1 to TRBJ2-3; D might be TRBD2 (5 bases). The CDR3 runs to 13 residues. Between the trimmed V and J ends, which lost 6 bases and 0 bases, there was a span of 10 bases. The V gene's germline CDR1 is SQVTM and CDR2 ANQGSEA. The CDR3 loop is CSVSGPSTDTQYF. CDR3 DNA sequence: TGCAGCGTAAGCGGTCCTAGCACAGATACGCAGTATTTT.

The V call is TRBV24-1, the J call TRBJ2-1; 8 bases fit TRBD1. Germline trimming cut 4 bases from V and 1 base from J; bases unmatched to any gene: 8. CDR1 and CDR2 (germline): KGHDR, SFDVKD. CDR3 size: 17 residues. The CDR3 sequence: CATSEPTGANSYNEQFF. The CDR3 DNA reads TGTGCCACCAGTGAGCCGACAGGGGCCAATTCCTACAATGAGCAGTTCTTC.

The V and J genes are TRBV24-1 and TRBJ1-2; TRBD1 matches at 7 bases. V shed 2 bases, J shed 8 bases, and the junction held 10 bases outside the gene matches. CDR1 and CDR2 (germline): KGHDR, SFDVKD. The CDR3 loop spans 15 amino acids. The CDR3 loop is CATSDSYRGNQGYTF. The CDR3, as DNA: TGTGCCACCAGTGATTCGTACAGGGGAAATCAGGGCTACACCTTC.

The CDR3 loop is CASSLDISNQPQHF. The CDR3, as DNA: TGTGCCAGCAGCCTGGACATAAGCAATCAGCCCCAGCATTTT. This chain uses TRBV7-2 with TRBJ1-5, with D maybe TRBD1 (5 bases). Trimming removed 5 bases at V and 1 base at J, with 9 bases between. Germline CDR1 and CDR2: SGHTA and FQGNSA. The CDR3 extends over 14 amino acids.

This sequence joins TRBV30 and TRBJ1-1; D unclear. Germline V lookup: CDR1 GTSNPN, CDR2 SVGIG (reference sequence). Trimming removed 7 bases from V and 2 bases from J, with 17 bases in between. This CDR3 has 14 amino acids. The CDR3 spells CASLRSATNTEAFF. CDR3 in DNA: TGTGCCTCCCTCCGCAGCGCCACCAACACTGAAGCTTTCTTT.

This clone was recorded once. The chain carries TRBV6-5 and TRBJ1-2; D is ambiguous. The CDR3 spans 15 residues. Trimming cost V 0 bases and J 3 bases, with 11 bases left between them. Germline V gives CDR1 MNHEY, CDR2 SVGAGI. As DNA, the CDR3 is TGTGCCAGCAGTTACTCGGCGTTTAGAGACTATGGCTACACCTTC. As protein: CASSYSAFRDYGYTF.

The rearrangement joins TRBV19 to TRBJ2-2; perhaps TRBD1 as D (5 bases). Germline V lookup: CDR1 LNHDA, CDR2 SQIVND (reference sequence). The length of the CDR3 is 16 residues. V shed 3 bases and J shed 6 bases, with 17 bases lying between them. CDR3 loop: CASSMAVGLGAGELFF. The CDR3 DNA reads TGTGCCAGTAGTATGGCCGTAGGGCTAGGGGCCGGGGAGCTGTTTTTT.

The genes are TRBV4-1 and TRBJ2-2, with 8 bases that match TRBD1. Germline V lookup: CDR1 MGHRA, CDR2 YSYEKL. V dropped 2 bases and J dropped 5; count of bases not matched to a gene: 13. There are 18 residues in the CDR3. CDR3 bases: TGCGCCAGCAGCCAAAATAGGCACCGGACAGGGAGGACCGGGGAGCTGTTTTTT. It is translated as CASSQNRHRTGRTGELFF.

This rearrangement joins TRBV5-8 to TRBJ1-5, with 10 bases fitting TRBD1. The CDR3 is made up of 15 amino acids. Germline V CDR1 and CDR2: SGHTS, YDEGEE. V lost 10 bases and J lost 4; bases outside the gene matches: 11. This chain's CDR3 is CADEPGQGTNQPQHF. In DNA form, the CDR3 reads TGTGCCGACGAGCCGGGACAGGGGACTAATCAGCCCCAGCATTTT.

The chain joins TRBV9 to TRBJ2-1; unclear D gene. CDR1 is SGDLS, CDR2 YYNGEE, per germline. Trimming removed 0 bases from V and 2 bases from J, with 9 bases in between. The CDR3 length is 15 residues. The CDR3 region is CASSVGTATYNEQFF. The CDR3 region has the DNA TGTGCCAGCAGCGTAGGGACGGCCACCTACAATGAGCAGTTCTTC.

The chain joins TRBV6-6 to TRBJ2-7; D might be TRBD2 (5 bases). Deletions cut 6 bases from V and 3 bases from J, with 12 bases between. The V gene's germline CDR1 is MNHNY and CDR2 SVGAGI (reference sequence). This CDR3 has 13 residues. Written as DNA, the CDR3 is TGTGCCAGCAGAGACACCGGAGGCTACGAGCAGTACTTC. This encodes CASRDTGGYEQYF.

CDR3 protein: CASSLSVYNEQFF. CDR3 DNA: TGTGCCAGCAGCTTATCAGTTTACAATGAGCAGTTCTTC. V usage is TRBV7-3 and J usage is TRBJ2-1; D uncertain. The CDR3 is made up of 13 amino acids. V shed 2 bases and J shed 4 bases, with 6 bases lying between them. CDR1 SGHTA and CDR2 FQGTGA come from the germline V gene.

V usage is TRBV30 and J usage is TRBJ1-4; 10 bases match TRBD1. Per the germline V gene, CDR1 is GTSNPN and CDR2 is SVGIG (reference sequence). V was clipped by 1 base and J by 8 bases; unmatched bases: 4. CDR3 length: 14 residues. The CDR3 sequence: CAWSALDRGEKLFF. CDR3 DNA sequence: TGTGCCTGGAGTGCTCTGGACAGGGGGGAAAAACTGTTTTTT.

The chain is built from TRBV30 and TRBJ2-2; D is possibly TRBD1 or TRBD2 (5 bases each). With 6 bases removed from V and 6 bases from J, the gap between germline ends came to 11 bases. This CDR3 is built from 12 residues. CDR1 is GTSNPN and CDR2 is SVGIG in the germline V gene (reference sequence). The CDR3 region has the DNA TGTGCCTGCCCTAGGGGAGCCGGGGAGCTGTTTTTT. Encoded protein: CACPRGAGELFF.

V and J are TRBV6-5 and TRBJ1-4; no firm D call. Deletions cut 7 bases from V and 8 bases from J, with 17 bases between. The CDR3 is made up of 14 amino acids. Germline assignment: CDR1 MNHEY and CDR2 SVGAGI. In DNA form, the CDR3 reads TGTGCCAGCATGGAGGGTCTGGCGCGGGAAAAACTGTTTTTT. Translated: CASMEGLAREKLFF.

The chain employs TRBV9 and TRBJ1-1; 9 bases are a match to TRBD1. Trimming removed 3 bases from V and 4 bases from J; junction bases left unmatched: 4. The germline V gene has CDR1 SGDLS and CDR2 YYNGEE. This CDR3 is built from 14 residues. The CDR3 DNA reads TGTGCCAGCAGCGCCTCGACAGGGGGCACTGAAGCTTTCTTT. This gives the protein CASSASTGGTEAFF.

The V and J genes are TRBV11-1 and TRBJ2-1; no clear D. In germline, CDR1 is SGHAT, CDR2 FQDESV (reference sequence). The CDR3 covers 11 residues. The germline V and J ends were trimmed by 3 bases and 8 bases, with 5 bases remaining between them. DNA of the CDR3: TGTGCCAGCAGCTTCTCACATGAGCAGTTCTTC. Amino acid sequence: CASSFSHEQFF.

V gene TRBV6-5 combines with J gene TRBJ2-5; D remains ambiguous. The CDR3 contains 13 residues. The germline V gene encodes CDR1 MNHEY and CDR2 SVGAGI. V was shortened by 4 bases and J by 4 bases, with 10 bases between the two germline ends. As DNA, the CDR3 is TGTGCCAGCAGTTTCACGGCGGTAGAGACCCAGTACTTC. The encoded protein is CASSFTAVETQYF.

The chain's CDR3 is CASSRRQPYGYTF. The CDR3, as DNA: TGTGCCAGCAGTAGAAGACAGCCCTATGGCTACACCTTC. This rearrangement joins TRBV6-5 to TRBJ1-2; tentative D call: TRBD1 (5 bases). There are 13 residues in the CDR3. V was cut by 5 bases and J by 4 bases, with 11 bases left in between. Germline CDR1 and CDR2: MNHEY and SVGAGI.

The CDR3 region is CASSFTSGSPGELFF. The CDR3 coding sequence is TGCGCCAGCAGCTTTACTAGCGGGAGCCCCGGGGAGCTGTTTTTT. V and J are TRBV5-1 and TRBJ2-2, with 11 bases matching TRBD2. V trimming: 2 bases; J trimming: 6 bases; junction bases outside the gene matches: 3. Germline values: CDR1 SGHRS, CDR2 YFSETQ. CDR3 length equals 15 residues.

The chain carries TRBV9 and TRBJ2-7; no definite D call. The CDR3 loop spans 11 amino acids. CDR1 is SGDLS and CDR2 is YYNGEE in the germline V gene. The germline V and J ends were trimmed by 7 bases and 3 bases, with 8 bases remaining between them. The CDR3 protein is CASGEDYEQYF. The CDR3 nucleotides read TGTGCCAGCGGCGAGGACTACGAGCAGTACTTC.

The chain uses TRBV6-2 or TRBV6-3 and TRBJ2-5, with a tentative D call TRBD2 (6 bases). Germline CDR1 reads MNHEY; CDR2 reads SVGEGT. The CDR3 totals 13 residues. The ends were cut back, 2 bases at V and 2 bases at J, with 6 bases in the middle. The CDR3 loop reads CASSYGGQETQYF. The DNA for the CDR3 is TGTGCCAGCAGTTACGGGGGGCAAGAGACCCAGTACTTC.

By sample share, this clone is medium-sized. The V and J genes are TRBV6-2 or TRBV6-3 and TRBJ1-4; weak D call: TRBD1 (6 bases). The germline V gene has CDR1 MNHEY and CDR2 SVGEGT. This CDR3 contains 16 residues. The V end lost 0 bases, the J end lost 8 bases, and 16 bases lay between the germline ends. The CDR3 spells CASSYSGARPEEKLFF. The CDR3 DNA reads TGTGCCAGCAGTTACTCGGGGGCGCGGCCGGAGGAAAAACTGTTTTTT.

This rearrangement joins TRBV12-3 or TRBV12-4 to TRBJ1-3; D unclear. V gave up 5 bases and J gave up 2 bases, with 7 bases separating them. The CDR3 loop spans 13 amino acids. Here the CDR3 reads CASSTHTGNTIYF. The DNA for the CDR3 is TGTGCCAGCAGTACCCATACTGGAAACACCATATATTTT.